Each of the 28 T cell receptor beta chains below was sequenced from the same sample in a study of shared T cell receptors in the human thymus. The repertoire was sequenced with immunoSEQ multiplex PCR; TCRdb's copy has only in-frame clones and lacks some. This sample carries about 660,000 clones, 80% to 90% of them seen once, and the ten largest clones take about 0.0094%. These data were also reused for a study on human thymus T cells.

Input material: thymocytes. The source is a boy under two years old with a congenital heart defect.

The CDR3 region is CASSLDRGNYGYTF. CDR3 nucleotide sequence: TGTGCCAGCAGCTTAGACAGGGGAAACTATGGCTACACCTTC. The rearrangement links TRBV5-6 to TRBJ1-2; 8 bases are a match to TRBD1. The ends lost 2 bases at V and 2 bases at J; junction bases unmatched: 2. Germline CDR1 is SGHDT and CDR2 is YYEEEE. This CDR3 contains 14 residues.

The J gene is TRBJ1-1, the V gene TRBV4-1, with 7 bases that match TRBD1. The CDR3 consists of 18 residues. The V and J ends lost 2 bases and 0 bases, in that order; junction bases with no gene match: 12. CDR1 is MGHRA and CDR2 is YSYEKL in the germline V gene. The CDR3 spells CASSQPRQGKRMNTEAFF. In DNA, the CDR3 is TGCGCCAGCAGCCAACCCAGACAGGGAAAGCGGATGAACACTGAAGCTTTCTTT.

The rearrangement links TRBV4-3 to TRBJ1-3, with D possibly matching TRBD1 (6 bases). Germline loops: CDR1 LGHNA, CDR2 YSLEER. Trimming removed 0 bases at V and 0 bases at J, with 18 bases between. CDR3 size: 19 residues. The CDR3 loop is CASSQDGYRALYSGNTIYF. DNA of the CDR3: TGCGCCAGCAGCCAAGATGGGTACAGGGCCCTATACTCTGGAAACACCATATATTTT.

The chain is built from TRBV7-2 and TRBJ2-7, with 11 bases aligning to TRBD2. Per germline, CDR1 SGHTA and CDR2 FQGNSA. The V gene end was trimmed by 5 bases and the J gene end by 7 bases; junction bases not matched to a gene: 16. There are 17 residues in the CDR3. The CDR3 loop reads CASSKRPGTSGRPEQYF. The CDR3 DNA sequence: TGTGCCAGCAGCAAACGCCCCGGGACTAGCGGACGTCCAGAGCAGTACTTC. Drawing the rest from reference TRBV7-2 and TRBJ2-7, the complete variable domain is GAGVSQSPSNKVTEKGKDVELRCDPISGHTALYWYRQSLGQGLEFLIYFQGNSAPDKSGLPSDRFSAERTGGSVSTLTIQRTQQEDSAVYLCASSKRPGTSGRPEQYFGPGTRLTVT.

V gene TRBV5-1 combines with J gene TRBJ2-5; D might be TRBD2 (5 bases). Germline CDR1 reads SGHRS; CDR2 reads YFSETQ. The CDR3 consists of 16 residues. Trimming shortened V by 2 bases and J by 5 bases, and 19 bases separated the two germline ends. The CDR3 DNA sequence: TGCGCCAGCAGCTTCCACGGGGAGCTTAAAATTGAGACCCAGTACTTC. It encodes CASSFHGELKIETQYF.

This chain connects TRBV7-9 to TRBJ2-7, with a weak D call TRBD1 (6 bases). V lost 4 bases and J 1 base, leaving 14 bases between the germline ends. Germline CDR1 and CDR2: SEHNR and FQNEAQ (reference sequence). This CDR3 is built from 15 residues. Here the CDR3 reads CASSSGTNPSYEQYF. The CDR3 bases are TGTGCCAGCAGCTCAGGGACAAACCCATCCTACGAGCAGTACTTC. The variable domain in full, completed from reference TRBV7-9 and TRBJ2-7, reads DTGVSQNPRHKITKRGQNVTFRCDPISEHNRLYWYRQTLGQGPEFLTYFQNEAQLEKSRLLSDRFSAERPKGSFSTLEIQRTEQGDSAMYLCASSSGTNPSYEQYFGPGTRLTVT.

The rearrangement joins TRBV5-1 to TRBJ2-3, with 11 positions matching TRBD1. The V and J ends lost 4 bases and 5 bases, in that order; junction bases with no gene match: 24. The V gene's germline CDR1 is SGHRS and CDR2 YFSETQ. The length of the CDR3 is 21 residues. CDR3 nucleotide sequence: TGCGCCAGCAGCCTCCAGCCGCGGGGCCGCTCCGGGACAGGGGGAATAGATACGCAGTATTTT. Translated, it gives CASSLQPRGRSGTGGIDTQYF.

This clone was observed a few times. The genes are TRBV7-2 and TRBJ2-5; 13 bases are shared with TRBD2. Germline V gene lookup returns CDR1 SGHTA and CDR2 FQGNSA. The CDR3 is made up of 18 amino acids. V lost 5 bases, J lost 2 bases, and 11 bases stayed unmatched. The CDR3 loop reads CASSPPPTSGRGQETQYF. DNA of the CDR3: TGTGCCAGCAGCCCGCCCCCTACTAGCGGGAGGGGGCAAGAGACCCAGTACTTC.

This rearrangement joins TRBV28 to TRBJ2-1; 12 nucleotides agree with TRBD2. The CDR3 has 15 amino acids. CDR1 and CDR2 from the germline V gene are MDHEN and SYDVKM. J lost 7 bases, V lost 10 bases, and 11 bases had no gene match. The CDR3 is CATRASGRAGNEQFF. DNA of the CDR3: TGTGCCACCCGGGCTAGCGGGAGGGCCGGTAATGAGCAGTTCTTC.

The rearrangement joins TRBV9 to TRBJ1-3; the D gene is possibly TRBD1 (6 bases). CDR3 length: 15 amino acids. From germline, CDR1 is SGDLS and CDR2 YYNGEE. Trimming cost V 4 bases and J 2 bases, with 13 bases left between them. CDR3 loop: CASSNTGRTGNTIYF. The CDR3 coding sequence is TGTGCCAGCAGCAACACAGGGCGCACTGGAAACACCATATATTTT.

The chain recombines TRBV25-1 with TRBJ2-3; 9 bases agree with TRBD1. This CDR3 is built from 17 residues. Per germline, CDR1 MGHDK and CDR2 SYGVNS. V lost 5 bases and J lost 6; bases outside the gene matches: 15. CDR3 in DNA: TGTGCCAGCAGTCCGCCGTTCGGGACAGGGTGGGGGGATACGCAGTATTTT. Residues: CASSPPFGTGWGDTQYF.

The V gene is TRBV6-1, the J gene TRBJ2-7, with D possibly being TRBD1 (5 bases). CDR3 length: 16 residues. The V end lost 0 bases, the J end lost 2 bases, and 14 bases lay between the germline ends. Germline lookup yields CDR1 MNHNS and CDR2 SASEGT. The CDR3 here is CASSEAHDRPTYEQYF. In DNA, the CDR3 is TGTGCCAGCAGTGAAGCCCATGACAGACCAACCTACGAGCAGTACTTC.

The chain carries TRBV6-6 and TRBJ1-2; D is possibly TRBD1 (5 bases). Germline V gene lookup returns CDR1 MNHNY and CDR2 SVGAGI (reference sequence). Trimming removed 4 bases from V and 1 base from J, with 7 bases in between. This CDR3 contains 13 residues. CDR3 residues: CASSSQGNYGYTF. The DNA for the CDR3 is TGTGCCAGCAGTTCGCAGGGTAACTATGGCTACACCTTC.

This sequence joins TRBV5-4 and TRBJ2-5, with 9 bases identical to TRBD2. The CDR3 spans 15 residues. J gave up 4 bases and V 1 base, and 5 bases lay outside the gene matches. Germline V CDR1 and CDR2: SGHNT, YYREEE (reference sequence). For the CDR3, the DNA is TGTGCCAGCAGCTTGCAAGCGGGGGGAAGAGAGACCCAGTACTTC. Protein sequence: CASSLQAGGRETQYF.

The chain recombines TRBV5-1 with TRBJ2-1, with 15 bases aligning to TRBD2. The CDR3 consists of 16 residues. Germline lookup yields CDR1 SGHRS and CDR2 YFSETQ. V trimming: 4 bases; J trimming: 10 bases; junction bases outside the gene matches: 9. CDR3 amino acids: CASSGQGLAGGPEQFF. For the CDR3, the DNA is TGCGCCAGCAGCGGCCAGGGACTAGCGGGGGGACCCGAGCAGTTCTTC.

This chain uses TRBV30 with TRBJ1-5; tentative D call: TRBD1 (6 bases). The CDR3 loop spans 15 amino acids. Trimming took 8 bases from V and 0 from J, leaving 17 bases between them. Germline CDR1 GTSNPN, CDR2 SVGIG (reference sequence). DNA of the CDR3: TGTGCCACGATGGAGGGGGGGTATAGCAATCAGCCCCAGCATTTT. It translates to CATMEGGYSNQPQHF.

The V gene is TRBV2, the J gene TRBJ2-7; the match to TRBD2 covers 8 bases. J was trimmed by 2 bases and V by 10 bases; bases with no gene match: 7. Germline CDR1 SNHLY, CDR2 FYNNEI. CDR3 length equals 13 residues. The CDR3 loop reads CATEGGGTYEQYF. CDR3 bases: TGTGCCACGGAGGGCGGGGGGACCTACGAGCAGTACTTC.

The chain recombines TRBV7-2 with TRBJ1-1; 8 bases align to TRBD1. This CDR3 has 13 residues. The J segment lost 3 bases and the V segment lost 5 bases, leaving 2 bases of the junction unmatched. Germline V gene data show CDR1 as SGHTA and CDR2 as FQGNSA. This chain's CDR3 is CASSETGDTEAFF. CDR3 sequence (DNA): TGTGCCAGCAGCGAGACAGGGGACACTGAAGCTTTCTTT.

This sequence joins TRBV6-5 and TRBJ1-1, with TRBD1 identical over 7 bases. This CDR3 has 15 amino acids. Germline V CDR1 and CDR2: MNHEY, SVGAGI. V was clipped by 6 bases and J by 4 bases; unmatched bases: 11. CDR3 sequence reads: CASRRRQGVGTEAFF. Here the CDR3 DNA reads TGTGCCAGCAGGCGCCGTCAGGGGGTGGGCACTGAAGCTTTCTTT.

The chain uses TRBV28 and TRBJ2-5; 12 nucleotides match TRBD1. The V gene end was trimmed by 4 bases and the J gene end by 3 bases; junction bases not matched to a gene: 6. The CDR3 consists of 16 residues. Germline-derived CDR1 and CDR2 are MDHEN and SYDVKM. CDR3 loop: CASSYPGTGGKETQYF. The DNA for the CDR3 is TGTGCCAGCAGTTACCCCGGGACAGGGGGCAAAGAGACCCAGTACTTC.

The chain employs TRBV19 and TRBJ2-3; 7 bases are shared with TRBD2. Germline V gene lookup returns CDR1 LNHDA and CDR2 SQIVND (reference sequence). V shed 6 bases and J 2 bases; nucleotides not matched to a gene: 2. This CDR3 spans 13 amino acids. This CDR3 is CASRSGITDTQYF. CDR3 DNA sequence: TGTGCCAGTAGGAGCGGGATCACAGATACGCAGTATTTT. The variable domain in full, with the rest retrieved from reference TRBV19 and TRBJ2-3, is DGGITQSPKYLFRKEGQNVTLSCEQNLNHDAMYWYRQDPGQGLRLIYYSQIVNDFQKGDIAEGYSVSREKKESFPLTVTSAQKNPTAFYLCASRSGITDTQYFGPGTRLTVL.

The CDR3 is CASSDRDRRNYGYTF. CDR3 bases: TGTGCCAGCAGTGACCGGGACAGGCGGAACTATGGCTACACCTTC. J is TRBJ1-2 and V is TRBV28; 8 nucleotides line up with TRBD1. This CDR3 region has 15 residues. V trimming: 5 bases; J trimming: 2 bases; junction bases outside the gene matches: 7. Germline V gene data show CDR1 as MDHEN and CDR2 as SYDVKM.

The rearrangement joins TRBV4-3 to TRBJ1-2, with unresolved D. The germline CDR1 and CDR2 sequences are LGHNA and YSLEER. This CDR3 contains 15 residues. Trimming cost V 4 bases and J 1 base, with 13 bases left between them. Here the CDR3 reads CASSPTLRDNYGYTF. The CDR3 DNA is TGCGCCAGCAGCCCAACCCTGAGGGATAACTATGGCTACACCTTC.

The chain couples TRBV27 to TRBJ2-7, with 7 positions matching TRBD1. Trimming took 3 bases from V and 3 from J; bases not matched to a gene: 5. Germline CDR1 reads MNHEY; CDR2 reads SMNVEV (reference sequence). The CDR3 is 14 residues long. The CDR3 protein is CASSFSQGDYEQYF. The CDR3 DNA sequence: TGTGCCAGCAGTTTTTCGCAGGGGGACTACGAGCAGTACTTC.

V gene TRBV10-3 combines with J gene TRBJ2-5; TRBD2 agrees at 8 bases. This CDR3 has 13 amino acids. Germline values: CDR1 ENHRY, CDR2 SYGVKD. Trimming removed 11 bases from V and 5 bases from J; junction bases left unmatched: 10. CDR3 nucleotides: TGTGCCGCCCAGCGGGAGTTAGGGGAGACCCAGTACTTC. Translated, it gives CAAQRELGETQYF.

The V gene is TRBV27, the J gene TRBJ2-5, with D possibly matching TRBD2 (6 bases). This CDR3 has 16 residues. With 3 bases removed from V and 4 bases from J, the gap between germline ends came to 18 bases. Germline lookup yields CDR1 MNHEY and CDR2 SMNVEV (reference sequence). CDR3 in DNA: TGTGCCAGCAGTTTGGGTCCCGGAGGGGTAGTAGAGACCCAGTACTTC. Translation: CASSLGPGGVVETQYF.

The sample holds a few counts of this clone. CDR3 residues: CASSQDIGRGPSSYNSPLHF. CDR3 nucleotides: TGCGCCAGCAGCCAAGATATAGGCAGGGGCCCTAGCTCCTATAATTCACCCCTCCACTTT. The chain combines TRBV4-3 with TRBJ1-6; tentative D call: TRBD1 (6 bases). This CDR3 is 20 amino acids long. Trimming took 0 bases from V and 0 from J, leaving 18 bases between them. The germline gives CDR1 LGHNA, CDR2 YSLEER.

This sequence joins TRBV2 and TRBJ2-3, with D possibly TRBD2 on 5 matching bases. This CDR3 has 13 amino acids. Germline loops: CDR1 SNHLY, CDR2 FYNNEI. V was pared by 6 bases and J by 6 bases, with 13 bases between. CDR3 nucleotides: TGTGCCAGCAGCAGAGGGTGGCCGGATACGCAGTATTTT. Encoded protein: CASSRGWPDTQYF.